The present T cell receptor beta chain was sequenced within a study of shared clonotypes between healthy human individuals. Study-wide findings and caveats: Clonotype sharing across donors was expected to vary with sequencing depth. It was observed that approximately 5% of naive CD4 clonotypes were shared across a handful of donors.

This CDR3 has 18 amino acids. Libraries were prepared by immunoSEQ multiplex PCR; TCRdb keeps only in-frame clonotypes and omits some of them. The repertoire holds under 2.5 million clones, with roughly 92% as singletons. The authors divided CD4+ cells into CD45RA+ naive and CD45RA-negative memory subsets. Points on this clone: What it binds is not known.

This chain uses TRBV1 with TRBJ1-3. TRBV1 is classified as a pseudogene. Material for sequencing was naive CD4+ T cells from PBMCs. Noted subset: CD45RA+ positively selected. The clonotype comes from a man aged 18 to 35 in good health. Some clones in this sample may be carry-over from other donors' samples. CDR3 sequence reads: CTSSHTPTTGSSGNTIYF. CDR3 nucleotide sequence: TGCACCAGCAGCCACACTCCTACGACGGGATCCTCTGGAAACACCATATATTTT.